Listed here are 19 T cell receptor beta chains from one sample, sequenced in a study of cytomegalovirus exposure and HLA in healthy donors. PCR amplification relied on 60 Vbeta primers (plus 13 Jbeta primers). Libraries were prepared by immunoSEQ multiplex PCR; TCRdb keeps only in-frame clonotypes and omits some of them. The sample consists of more than 100,000 clones, about 78% of them appearing once. Sample: PBMCs. These receptors originate from a woman between 35 and 50 years old in good health and CMV-seropositive.

V gene TRBV6-5 combines with J gene TRBJ1-3, with D unclear. V shed 6 bases and J shed 0 bases, with 12 bases lying between them. This CDR3 comprises 15 residues. Germline V lookup: CDR1 MNHEY, CDR2 SVGAGI. In DNA, the CDR3 is TGTGCCAGCAGACCGACGGAGAGCTCTGGAAACACCATATATTTT. Translation gives CASRPTESSGNTIYF.

This chain connects TRBV5-4 to TRBJ2-5, with 9 bases identical to TRBD2. Germline assignment: CDR1 SGHNT and CDR2 YYREEE (reference sequence). With 4 bases clipped from V and 2 bases from J, the junction kept 6 bases outside the gene matches. The CDR3 covers 15 residues. In nucleotides, the CDR3 is TGTGCCAGCAGCAGAAGCGGGGGGAAGCAAGAGACCCAGTACTTC. Encoded protein: CASSRSGGKQETQYF.

This chain links TRBV5-1 with TRBJ2-7; 8 bases map to TRBD1. The ends lost 9 bases at V and 6 bases at J; junction bases unmatched: 14. Germline values: CDR1 SGHRS, CDR2 YFSETQ. The CDR3 consists of 14 residues. CDR3 residues: CATSLGQGGLEQYF. Here the CDR3 DNA reads TGCGCCACCTCTCTCGGACAGGGTGGACTCGAGCAGTACTTC.

Written as DNA, the CDR3 is TGTGCCAGTCGGGGACAGGGAGAGGCTGGCTACACCTTC. Amino acids: CASRGQGEAGYTF. This rearrangement joins TRBV19 to TRBJ1-2; 9 positions agree with TRBD1. Per germline, CDR1 LNHDA and CDR2 SQIVND (reference sequence). This CDR3 contains 13 residues. V shed 8 bases, J shed 7 bases, and the junction held 8 bases outside the gene matches.

V usage is TRBV4-3 and J usage is TRBJ1-1; D may be TRBD1 (5 bases). V was trimmed by 1 base and J by 2 bases, leaving 11 bases between them. CDR1 and CDR2 (germline): LGHNA, YSLEER. The CDR3 consists of 15 residues. The CDR3 DNA follows: TGCGCCAGCAGCCAAGCTGCAGGGCAAAACACTGAAGCTTTCTTT. Encoded protein: CASSQAAGQNTEAFF.

The chain carries TRBV6-5 and TRBJ2-7, with D maybe TRBD2 (5 bases). V lost 7 bases to trimming and J lost 0 bases, with 16 bases between them. CDR1 and CDR2 from the germline V gene are MNHEY and SVGAGI. The CDR3 covers 15 residues. CDR3 in DNA: TGTGCCAGCACCCCCTCCTTGGAGGCCTCCTACGAGCAGTACTTC. Protein product: CASTPSLEASYEQYF.

The rearrangement uses TRBV6-5 and TRBJ1-1; TRBD1 is a possible D gene (6 bases). CDR1 and CDR2 from the germline V gene are MNHEY and SVGAGI. Trimming took 1 base from V and 4 from J, leaving 13 bases between them. The CDR3 runs to 15 residues. The CDR3 spells CASSYWGGEITEAFF. The CDR3 region has the DNA TGTGCCAGCAGTTACTGGGGGGGCGAAATCACTGAAGCTTTCTTT.

The V gene is TRBV6-1, the J gene TRBJ2-7, with TRBD1 identical over 10 bases. CDR3 length equals 15 residues. CDR1 is MNHNS, CDR2 SASEGT, per germline. After removal of 1 base from V and 5 bases from J, the junction contained 5 bases not matched to a gene. The CDR3 bases are TGTGCCAGCAGTGAAGGGACAGGGGGTGGAGACGAGCAGTACTTC. It encodes CASSEGTGGGDEQYF.

This clone was found a few times. This chain joins TRBV2 and TRBJ1-2; tentative D call: TRBD1 (6 bases). The germline CDR1 and CDR2 sequences are SNHLY and FYNNEI. CDR3 length: 15 amino acids. V was pared by 4 bases and J by 7 bases, with 19 bases between. CDR3 region: CASSVGFRGVSGYTF. The CDR3, as DNA: TGTGCCAGCAGTGTTGGTTTCAGGGGTGTTAGTGGCTACACCTTC. Combining the CDR3 with reference TRBV2 and TRBJ1-2 gives the whole variable domain EPEVTQTPSHQVTQMGQEVILRCVPISNHLYFYWYRQILGQKVEFLVSFYNNEISEKSEIFDDQFSVERPDGSNFTLKIRSTKLEDSAMYFCASSVGFRGVSGYTFGSGTRLTVV.

The chain couples TRBV18 to TRBJ1-2; D is unresolved. Germline CDR1 reads KGHSH; CDR2 reads LQKENI. This CDR3 has 13 amino acids. V was pared by 3 bases and J by 5 bases, with 10 bases between. The CDR3 sequence: CASSPDEAYGYTF. CDR3 nucleotide sequence: TGTGCCAGCTCACCTGACGAGGCTTATGGCTACACCTTC.

The chain carries TRBV7-2 and TRBJ1-5; weak D call: TRBD1 (6 bases). V was pared by 6 bases and J by 11 bases, with 14 bases between. Germline V CDR1 and CDR2: SGHTA, FQGNSA. This CDR3 region has 12 residues. As DNA, the CDR3 is TGTGCCAGCAGTTATACAGGGAGGGCCCAGCATTTT. This gives the protein CASSYTGRAQHF. The full variable domain, rest sourced from reference TRBV7-2 and TRBJ1-5, is GAGVSQSPSNKVTEKGKDVELRCDPISGHTALYWYRQSLGQGLEFLIYFQGNSAPDKSGLPSDRFSAERTGGSVSTLTIQRTQQEDSAVYLCASSYTGRAQHFGDGTRLSIL.

The chain combines TRBV6-5 with TRBJ2-2; D unclear. This CDR3 is built from 15 residues. With 2 bases removed from V and 6 bases from J, the gap between germline ends came to 13 bases. Germline lookup yields CDR1 MNHEY and CDR2 SVGAGI. This CDR3 reads CASSYGRSYSGELFF. CDR3 nucleotide sequence: TGTGCCAGCAGTTACGGTCGCAGTTATTCCGGGGAGCTGTTTTTT.

This clone was counted a single time. The chain has TRBV4-3 and TRBJ2-5, with 8 positions matching TRBD1. The CDR3 spans 17 residues. CDR1 is LGHNA, CDR2 YSLEER, per germline. J lost 2 bases, V lost 1 base, and 9 bases had no gene match. CDR3 region: CASSQAQGAEDQETQYF. CDR3 DNA: TGCGCCAGCAGCCAAGCTCAGGGGGCGGAGGATCAAGAGACCCAGTACTTC.

On this clone: One end of the junction varies from germline; a read error may be responsible. The gene calls are TRBV6-1 and TRBJ1-2; 7 nucleotides align to TRBD1. The CDR3 extends over 12 amino acids. Germline assignment: CDR1 MNHNS and CDR2 SASEGT. As DNA, the CDR3 is TGTGCCAGCAGTGTGTCTTCCGGGACAGCGAGCTTC. Protein: CASSVSSGTASF.

The J gene is TRBJ1-1, the V gene TRBV7-3; D remains unclear. V lost 1 base and J 4 bases, leaving 10 bases between the germline ends. Germline V gene data show CDR1 as SGHTA and CDR2 as FQGTGA. This CDR3 region has 14 residues. The DNA for the CDR3 is TGTGCCAGCAGCTTAAGAGAAGGCGGCACTGAAGCTTTCTTT. Translating it yields CASSLREGGTEAFF.

This chain joins TRBV5-4 and TRBJ1-4; 8 positions match TRBD1. The CDR3 totals 14 residues. Germline CDR1 is SGHNT and CDR2 is YYREEE (reference sequence). The junction had 7 bases not matched to a gene; V was cut back by 4 bases and J by 8 bases. CDR3 region: CASSQKQGDEKLFF. The CDR3 DNA follows: TGTGCCAGCAGCCAGAAACAGGGGGACGAAAAACTGTTTTTT.

The chain joins TRBV4-1 to TRBJ1-1; no clear D. Germline V CDR1 and CDR2: MGHRA, YSYEKL. The V and J ends lost 1 base and 4 bases respectively, with 7 bases between them. CDR3 length: 13 residues. CDR3 in DNA: TGCGCCAGCAGCCAAGTTGGGCTCACTGAAGCTTTCTTT. This translates into CASSQVGLTEAFF.

Only a few counts were recorded for this clone. The chain links TRBV11-2 to TRBJ2-1; D is unresolved. Per the germline V gene, CDR1 is SGHAT and CDR2 is FQNNGV. V lost 2 bases and J 2 bases, leaving 19 bases between the germline ends. This CDR3 contains 18 residues. This chain's CDR3 is CASSLFVADSLAYNEQFF. In nucleotides, the CDR3 is TGTGCCAGCAGCTTATTCGTGGCGGATAGCTTAGCCTACAATGAGCAGTTCTTC.

A few counts support this clone. The chain has TRBV7-2 and TRBJ2-5; no clear D gene. V dropped 2 bases and J dropped 1 base, with 8 bases sitting between them. Germline lookup yields CDR1 SGHTA and CDR2 FQGNSA. This CDR3 comprises 14 residues. The CDR3 region is CASSLSSIQETQYF. The CDR3 nucleotides read TGTGCCAGCAGCTTATCAAGCATCCAAGAGACCCAGTACTTC.